The 9 T cell receptor beta chains below all came from one sample that was sequenced in a study of blood T cell repertoires in COVID-19. Assay used: immunoSEQ multiplex PCR; TCRdb lists only in-frame clones, some missing. The sample lists tens of thousands of clones, approximately 90% occurring once. Sequencing was carried out using peripheral blood. Source of these receptors: a human donor in a cohort sampled during active COVID-19.

This chain connects TRBV20-1 to TRBJ1-5, with D possibly matching TRBD1 (6 bases). The CDR3 has 13 amino acids. From germline, CDR1 is DFQATT and CDR2 SNEGSKA (reference sequence). V dropped 3 bases and J dropped 1 base, with 7 bases sitting between them. The CDR3 here is CSASDRSNQPQHF. CDR3 coding DNA: TGCAGTGCTAGTGACAGGAGCAATCAGCCCCAGCATTTT.

The rearrangement links TRBV5-4 to TRBJ2-7, with 7 bases that match TRBD1. V dropped 3 bases and J dropped 2; count of bases not matched to a gene: 8. The CDR3 spans 15 residues. Germline CDR1 and CDR2: SGHNT and YYREEE (reference sequence). CDR3 DNA: TGTGCCAGCAGCTCGGTCGTACAGGGGACCTACGAGCAGTACTTC. This encodes CASSSVVQGTYEQYF.

The V and J genes are TRBV28 and TRBJ2-7; D remains unclear. The V end lost 5 bases, the J end lost 5 bases, and 13 bases lay between the germline ends. Per the germline V gene, CDR1 is MDHEN and CDR2 is SYDVKM. The CDR3 extends over 13 amino acids. This chain's CDR3 is CASSRRSPNEQYF. CDR3 sequence (DNA): TGTGCCAGCAGTCGCCGGAGCCCTAACGAGCAGTACTTC. The variable domain in full, with the rest retrieved from reference TRBV28 and TRBJ2-7, is DVKVTQSSRYLVKRTGEKVFLECVQDMDHENMFWYRQDPGLGLRLIYFSYDVKMKEKGDIPEGYSVSREKKERFSLILESASTNQTSMYLCASSRRSPNEQYFGPGTRLTVT.

This clone is judged medium-sized. The rearrangement uses TRBV27 and TRBJ2-5, with TRBD1 identical over 10 bases. After removal of 10 bases from V and 3 bases from J, the junction contained 11 bases not matched to a gene. The CDR3 length is 15 residues. Germline CDR1 is MNHEY and CDR2 is SMNVEV (reference sequence). CDR3 amino acids: CATQDRGHPKETQYF. CDR3 nucleotide sequence: TGTGCCACCCAAGACAGGGGGCACCCCAAAGAGACCCAGTACTTC.

The rearrangement links TRBV7-2 to TRBJ2-5; D is perhaps TRBD2 (5 bases). Trimming cost V 1 base and J 5 bases, with 11 bases left between them. CDR3 length equals 14 residues. CDR1 and CDR2 from the germline V gene are SGHTA and FQGNSA. CDR3 amino acids: CASSLGGGGETQYF. The CDR3 nucleotides read TGTGCCAGCAGCTTAGGTGGCGGCGGGGAGACCCAGTACTTC.

V and J are TRBV2 and TRBJ2-7; TRBD1 agrees at 7 bases. The germline V gene encodes CDR1 SNHLY and CDR2 FYNNEI. V dropped 11 bases and J dropped 2; count of bases not matched to a gene: 9. There are 13 residues in the CDR3. This CDR3 is CAARRGPTYEQYF. The CDR3, as DNA: TGTGCCGCGAGAAGGGGGCCCACCTACGAGCAGTACTTC.

This chain uses TRBV24-1 with TRBJ2-1, with 10 positions matching TRBD2. The germline CDR1 and CDR2 sequences are KGHDR and SFDVKD. This CDR3 has 16 amino acids. V gave up 4 bases and J gave up 3 bases; unmatched junction bases: 5. DNA for the CDR3: TGTGCCACCAGTGACCCTAGCGGGAGTAACTACAATGAGCAGTTCTTC. Translating gives CATSDPSGSNYNEQFF.

By share of the sample, this clone is large. The CDR3 DNA reads TGTGCCAGCAGCCCCCGGACTGAGGAGTATGGCTACACCTTC. Residues: CASSPRTEEYGYTF. The chain uses TRBV7-9 and TRBJ1-2; no clear D. CDR1 and CDR2 (germline): SEHNR, FQNEAQ (reference sequence). Between the trimmed V and J ends, which lost 5 bases and 5 bases, there was a span of 15 bases. The CDR3 contains 14 residues. Full variable domain (rest looked up from reference TRBV7-9 and TRBJ1-2): DTGVSQNPRHKITKRGQNVTFRCDPISEHNRLYWYRQTLGQGPEFLTYFQNEAQLEKSRLLSDRFSAERPKGSFSTLEIQRTEQGDSAMYLCASSPRTEEYGYTFGSGTRLTVV.

The rearrangement links TRBV18 to TRBJ1-1; 8 bases agree with TRBD1. V lost 0 bases and J lost 6; bases outside the gene matches: 12. This CDR3 has 17 residues. Germline V gene sequence: CDR1 KGHSH, CDR2 LQKENI. For the CDR3, the DNA is TGTGCCAGCTCACCACCAGGACAGGGTCCAATGAGTGCTGAAGCTTTCTTT. Amino acid sequence: CASSPPGQGPMSAEAFF.